These 11 T cell receptor beta chains were sequenced from one sample in a study of identical twins. Each CDR3 protein is one row after TCRdb ran MiXCR on the 5' RACE reads. Seen here are 500,000 to 650,000 distinct CDR3 sequences, 20% to 25% observed once, and the top ten hold approximately 0.52%. This sample was shared with a second study, whose subject was yellow fever vaccine responses in identical twins.

The source material was CD4+ T cells sorted from blood. The receptors stem from a young woman in good health.

This clonotype has a handful of counts. The rearrangement uses TRBV7-9 and TRBJ1-2; 12 nucleotides align to TRBD1. J gave up 6 bases and V 5 bases, and 7 bases lay outside the gene matches. Germline V gene lookup returns CDR1 SEHNR and CDR2 FQNEAQ (reference sequence). The CDR3 covers 15 residues. This chain's CDR3 is CASSLGTGGNDGYTF. CDR3 nucleotides: TGTGCCAGCAGCCTCGGGACAGGGGGCAATGATGGCTACACCTTC.

The chain employs TRBV7-6 and TRBJ2-5, with 7 bases matching TRBD1. CDR3 length equals 16 residues. The germline V gene has CDR1 SGHVS and CDR2 FNYEAQ. After removal of 1 base from V and 4 bases from J, the junction contained 9 bases not matched to a gene. CDR3 in amino acids: CASSLGSGTERETQYF. The DNA of the CDR3 is TGTGCCAGCAGCTTAGGGTCCGGGACAGAGAGAGAGACCCAGTACTTC.

This chain joins TRBV10-3 and TRBJ2-1; TRBD2 is a possible D gene (6 bases). Germline CDR1 ENHRY, CDR2 SYGVKD. The V gene lost 0 bases and the J gene lost 2 bases, with 11 bases spanning the gap. The CDR3 covers 16 residues. The DNA for the CDR3 is TGTGCCATCAGTGAGTCCGCGGGAAAGACCTACAATGAGCAGTTCTTC. Translating gives CAISESAGKTYNEQFF.

This clonotype was found a few times. This chain connects TRBV24-1 to TRBJ2-1; D tentatively fits TRBD1 or TRBD2 (5 bases each). Trimming removed 1 base from V and 7 bases from J, with 10 bases in between. The CDR3 consists of 14 residues. CDR1 and CDR2 from the germline V gene are KGHDR and SFDVKD. CDR3 sequence: CATSDLGTTNEQFF. The CDR3, as DNA: TGTGCCACCAGTGATTTAGGGACCACTAATGAGCAGTTCTTC.

This clonotype has just a few counts. This chain uses TRBV3-1 with TRBJ2-3; 11 nucleotides align to TRBD2. Per germline, CDR1 LGHDT and CDR2 YNNKEL (reference sequence). The CDR3 consists of 15 residues. Losses at the gene ends were 6 bases for V and 0 bases for J; bases not matched to a gene: 2. CDR3 protein: CASRPSGRSTDTQYF. The CDR3 coding sequence is TGTGCCAGCAGACCTAGCGGGAGGAGCACAGATACGCAGTATTTT.

This chain connects TRBV27 to TRBJ2-1; D is perhaps TRBD1 (6 bases). Germline V gene lookup returns CDR1 MNHEY and CDR2 SMNVEV (reference sequence). The V end lost 7 bases, the J end lost 1 base, and 17 bases lay between the germline ends. This CDR3 region has 16 residues. The CDR3 DNA follows: TGTGCCAGCAACTCCAGGGGCCTGGGGTCCTACAATGAGCAGTTCTTC. Protein: CASNSRGLGSYNEQFF.

The chain combines TRBV3-1 with TRBJ1-2; D unclear. Trimming pared 1 base from V and 7 bases from J, leaving 10 bases between. This CDR3 is 13 amino acids long. Germline V CDR1 and CDR2: LGHDT, YNNKEL (reference sequence). CDR3 sequence (DNA): TGTGCCAGCAGCCAAGGGGATCTCGGTGGCTACACCTTC. This translates into CASSQGDLGGYTF.

In this sample, this clonotype turned up a few times. The chain combines TRBV20-1 with TRBJ2-3; 9 nucleotides align to TRBD1. V dropped 2 bases and J dropped 3; count of bases not matched to a gene: 9. CDR3 length: 16 amino acids. Germline CDR1 reads DFQATT; CDR2 reads SNEGSKA (reference sequence). The CDR3 is CSARQPGTGWTDTQYF. The DNA of the CDR3 is TGCAGTGCTAGACAACCTGGGACAGGGTGGACAGATACGCAGTATTTT.

This clonotype showed up many times. The rearrangement uses TRBV5-6 and TRBJ2-1; TRBD1 matches 8 bases. The V gene's germline CDR1 is SGHDT and CDR2 YYEEEE. J was trimmed by 0 bases and V by 0 bases; bases with no gene match: 8. The CDR3 runs to 18 residues. The CDR3 DNA reads TGTGCCAGCAGCTTGGCCGGGACAGGAGTCCGCTCCTACAATGAGCAGTTCTTC. The encoded protein is CASSLAGTGVRSYNEQFF.

In its sample, this clonotype was seen a few times. The chain links TRBV10-3 to TRBJ1-1; D call uncertain. This CDR3 has 14 amino acids. Germline V CDR1 and CDR2: ENHRY, SYGVKD. Trimming removed 4 bases from V and 1 base from J, with 10 bases in between. This CDR3 is CAISGTDKNTEAFF. The CDR3 DNA reads TGTGCCATCAGTGGGACGGATAAGAACACTGAAGCTTTCTTT.

The V gene is TRBV28, the J gene TRBJ2-3; 11 nucleotides match TRBD2. The trim removed 6 bases at V and 4 bases at J, leaving 6 bases unmatched. Germline loops: CDR1 MDHEN, CDR2 SYDVKM. The CDR3 is 15 residues long. CDR3 nucleotide sequence: TGTGCCAGCAGGACCGGGACTAGCGGCTCAGATACGCAGTATTTT. Translating gives CASRTGTSGSDTQYF.